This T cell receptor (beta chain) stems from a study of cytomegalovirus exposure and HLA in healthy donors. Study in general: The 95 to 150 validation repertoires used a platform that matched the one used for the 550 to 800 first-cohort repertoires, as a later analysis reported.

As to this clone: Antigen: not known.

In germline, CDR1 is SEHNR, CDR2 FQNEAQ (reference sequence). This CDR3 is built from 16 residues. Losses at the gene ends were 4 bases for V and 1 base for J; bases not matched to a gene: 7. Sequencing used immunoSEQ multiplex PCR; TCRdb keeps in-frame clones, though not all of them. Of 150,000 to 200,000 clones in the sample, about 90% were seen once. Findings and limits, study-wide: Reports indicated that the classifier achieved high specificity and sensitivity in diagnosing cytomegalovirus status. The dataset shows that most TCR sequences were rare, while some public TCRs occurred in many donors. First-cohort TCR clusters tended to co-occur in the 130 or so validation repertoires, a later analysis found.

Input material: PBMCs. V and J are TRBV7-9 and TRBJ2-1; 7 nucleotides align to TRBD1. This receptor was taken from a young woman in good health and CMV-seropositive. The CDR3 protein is CASSSRQGSSYNEQFF. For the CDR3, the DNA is TGTGCCAGCAGCTCTCGACAGGGAAGTTCCTACAATGAGCAGTTCTTC.